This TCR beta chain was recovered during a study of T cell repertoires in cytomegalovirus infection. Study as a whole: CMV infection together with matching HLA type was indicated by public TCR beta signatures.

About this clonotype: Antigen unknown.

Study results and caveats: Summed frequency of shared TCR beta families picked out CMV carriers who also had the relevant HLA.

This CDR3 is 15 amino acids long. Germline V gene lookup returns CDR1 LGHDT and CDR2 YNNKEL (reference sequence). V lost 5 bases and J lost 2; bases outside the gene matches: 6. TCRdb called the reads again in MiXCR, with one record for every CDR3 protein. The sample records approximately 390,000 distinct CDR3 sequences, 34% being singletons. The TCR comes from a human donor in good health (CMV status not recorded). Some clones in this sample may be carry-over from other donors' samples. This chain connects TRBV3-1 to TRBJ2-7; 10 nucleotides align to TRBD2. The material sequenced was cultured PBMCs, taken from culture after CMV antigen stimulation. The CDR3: CASSIGLAAAYEQYF. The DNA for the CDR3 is TGTGCCAGCAGCATAGGACTAGCGGCGGCCTACGAGCAGTACTTC.